The clone carrying this T cell receptor (beta chain) has a handful of counts. This entry belongs to a study of blood T cell repertoires in COVID-19. About the research overall: Italy, Spain and the United States were the sources of the convalescent and acute COVID-19 samples.

With V trimmed by 1 base and J by 5 bases, 3 bases remained unmatched. This CDR3 has 15 residues. Germline-derived CDR1 and CDR2 are SEHNR and FQNEAQ (reference sequence). This table comes from immunoSEQ multiplex PCR, and its TCRdb copy is limited to in-frame clones, with some not included. The profile shows some 50,000 clones, approximately 82% of them singletons. This sequence originates from a woman aged 80 or older with acute or convalescent COVID-19. Sequencing was carried out using peripheral blood. The chain has TRBV7-9 and TRBJ2-7; 12 positions match TRBD1. CDR3 sequence (DNA): TGTGCCAGCAGCTTAGGGGGGACAGGGGGCAACGAGCAGTACTTC. It is translated as CASSLGGTGGNEQYF.